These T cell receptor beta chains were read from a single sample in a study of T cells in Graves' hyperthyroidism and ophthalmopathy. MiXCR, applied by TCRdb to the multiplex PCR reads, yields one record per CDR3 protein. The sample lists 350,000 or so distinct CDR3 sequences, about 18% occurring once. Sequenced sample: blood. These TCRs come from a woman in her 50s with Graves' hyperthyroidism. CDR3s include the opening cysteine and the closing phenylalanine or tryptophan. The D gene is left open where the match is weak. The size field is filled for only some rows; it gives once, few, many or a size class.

cdr3_aa: CASSPGMGLAAKNIQYF
cdr3_nt: TGTGCCAGCAGCCCTGGTATGGGACTAGCGGCCAAAAACATTCAGTACTTC
v_call: TRBV11-2
j_call: TRBJ2-4
clone_size: many
d_call: TRBD2

cdr3_aa: CASSYGTGGVGNYGYTF
cdr3_nt: TGTGCCAGCAGTTACGGGACAGGGGGCGTCGGGAACTATGGCTACACCTTC
v_call: TRBV6-5
j_call: TRBJ1-2
clone_size: few
d_call: TRBD1

cdr3_aa: CASKRRAEHYEQYF
cdr3_nt: TGTGCCAGCAAGCGGAGAGCAGAACACTACGAGCAGTACTTC
v_call: TRBV5-5
j_call: TRBJ2-7
clone_size: -
d_call: -

cdr3_aa: CASSSSLAGLNNEQFF
cdr3_nt: TGTGCCAGCAGCTCGAGTCTAGCGGGGCTCAACAATGAGCAGTTCTTC
v_call: TRBV11-2
j_call: TRBJ2-1
clone_size: many
d_call: TRBD2

cdr3_aa: CAISAASYGYTF
cdr3_nt: TGTGCCATCAGTGCGGCGTCCTACGGCTACACCTTC
v_call: TRBV10-3
j_call: TRBJ1-2
clone_size: -
d_call: -

cdr3_aa: CASSFGRLAGAYEQYF
cdr3_nt: TGTGCCAGCAGTTTCGGCAGACTAGCGGGGGCCTACGAGCAGTACTTC
v_call: TRBV28
j_call: TRBJ2-7
clone_size: many
d_call: TRBD2

cdr3_aa: CASSLTAKNIQYF
cdr3_nt: TGTGCCAGCAGTCTAACAGCCAAAAACATTCAGTACTTC
v_call: TRBV3-1
j_call: TRBJ2-4
clone_size: few
d_call: -

cdr3_aa: CASSLGESTEAFF
cdr3_nt: TGTGCCAGCAGCTTAGGGGAGTCCACTGAAGCTTTCTTT
v_call: TRBV7-3
j_call: TRBJ1-1
clone_size: many
d_call: -

cdr3_aa: CASSQDPTGLTTEAFF
cdr3_nt: TGTGCCAGCAGCCAAGATCCGACAGGACTGACCACTGAAGCTTTCTTT
v_call: TRBV4-2
j_call: TRBJ1-1
clone_size: few
d_call: -

cdr3_aa: CASSVASGLLGEDNEQFF
cdr3_nt: TGTGCCAGCAGCGTAGCTTCGGGACTCCTAGGCGAAGACAATGAGCAGTTCTTC
v_call: TRBV9
j_call: TRBJ2-1
clone_size: few
d_call: -

cdr3_aa: CASSQDPSGGAQETQYF
cdr3_nt: TGTGCCAGCAGCCAAGACCCTAGCGGAGGAGCTCAAGAGACCCAGTACTTC
v_call: TRBV3-1
j_call: TRBJ2-5
clone_size: few
d_call: TRBD2

cdr3_aa: CASSSLAGTDTQYF
cdr3_nt: TGTGCCAGCAGTTCACTAGCGGGCACAGATACGCAGTATTTT
v_call: TRBV28
j_call: TRBJ2-3
clone_size: few
d_call: TRBD2

cdr3_aa: CAILAPRYNEQFF
cdr3_nt: TGTGCCATCCTAGCCCCCCGGTACAATGAGCAGTTCTTC
v_call: TRBV10-3
j_call: TRBJ2-1
clone_size: -
d_call: -

cdr3_aa: CSAGRDSPDTQYF
cdr3_nt: TGCAGTGCGGGACGGGACAGCCCAGATACGCAGTATTTT
v_call: TRBV20-1
j_call: TRBJ2-3
clone_size: many
d_call: TRBD1

cdr3_aa: CASSQDRVRTDTQYF
cdr3_nt: TGTGCCAGCAGCCAAGACAGGGTTAGGACAGATACGCAGTATTTT
v_call: TRBV3-1
j_call: TRBJ2-3
clone_size: -
d_call: -

cdr3_aa: CASSPLGLANEQFF
cdr3_nt: TGTGCCAGCAGCCCTCTAGGACTAGCGAATGAGCAGTTCTTC
v_call: TRBV9
j_call: TRBJ2-1
clone_size: few
d_call: TRBD2

cdr3_aa: CASSVTAPGTEAFF
cdr3_nt: TGTGCCAGCAGTGTGACAGCTCCGGGCACTGAAGCTTTCTTT
v_call: TRBV12-3/TRBV12-4
j_call: TRBJ1-1
clone_size: few
d_call: -

cdr3_aa: CAWSVTGGYEQYF
cdr3_nt: TGTGCCTGGAGTGTAACAGGGGGCTACGAGCAGTACTTC
v_call: TRBV30
j_call: TRBJ2-7
clone_size: many
d_call: TRBD1

cdr3_aa: CASSLGGDAFF
cdr3_nt: TGTGCCAGCAGCTTAGGTGGGGACGCTTTCTTT
v_call: TRBV7-9
j_call: TRBJ1-1
clone_size: -
d_call: -

cdr3_aa: CASSSRASGVVSYNEQFF
cdr3_nt: TGTGCCAGCAGCTCGCGAGCTAGCGGGGTGGTCTCTTACAATGAGCAGTTCTTC
v_call: TRBV6-2/TRBV6-3
j_call: TRBJ2-1
clone_size: -
d_call: TRBD2